This T cell receptor beta chain was sequenced during a study of human T cells and chemical hapten exposure (dated by TCRdb to the early 2020s). About the study as a whole: For sensitization, 2% DPC in acetone was applied to a 2 cm by 2 cm area of upper inner arm skin. Throughout the roughly 24-week study period, patients were also given weekly therapeutic DPC doses on the scalp. Patch testing was done on the upper back using Finn chambers containing 0.01% DPC, and results were scored after 6 days according to International Contact Dermatitis Research Group standards. Most of the patients in the cohort were female, and the cohort covered alopecia areata with under or over 50% scalp involvement, alopecia totalis and alopecia universalis. The libraries were sequenced as a pool, and the TCR yield per sample differed mostly because of small variations in library volumes within the pool. Peripheral blood TCR repertoire changes were tracked in vivo in alopecia patients during primary and secondary sensitization to the hapten diphenylcyclopropenone (DPC). Blood samples were taken from patients before sensitization (week 0) and at 2, 6 and about 24 weeks after DPC sensitization. About 28 alopecia patients gave blood for TCR sequencing at one to four time points (pre-sensitization, 2, 6 and 24 weeks).

The sample holds a few counts of this clonotype. The target of this receptor is not known. Base-call qualities are not available, and no considerably larger clone is one nucleotide away. Study-wide findings and limitations: Alopecia, a presumed autoimmune disease, was present in all patients, so the immune response of the patients might differ from that of healthy individuals. No change with DPC sensitization was found in the number of TCRs above 1 in 1000 frequency, and no evidence of global repertoire structure alterations was found. The number of PT1 expanded TCRs positively correlated with patch test score, significant at thresholds 8, 16 and 32 but not 4. After repeated subsampling, changes were observed in the strength of the expansion versus patch-test correlation and in the threshold at which the correlation became significant. Compared with pre-sensitization or healthy control sets, expanded TCRs formed significantly more large CDR3 similarity clusters, which is consistent with antigen-driven responses.

Relative to germline, V is 3 bases shorter and J is 1 base shorter, with 12 bases between their ends. CDR3 length: 16 amino acids, cysteine to phenylalanine. The DNA shown is the 48-base CDR3, in frame from base 1. The germline V gene specifies SGHTA as CDR1 and FQGNSA as CDR2. The time point tag for this specimen amounts to: patch test 1, 2 weeks after DPC sensitization. The treatment or condition label here, explained by the study, means: therapeutic diphenylcyclopropenone sensitization with weekly scalp DPC. Blood at each patch-test visit was drawn before the patch test was applied. Patients were considered eligible if aged 18 to 70, diagnosed with alopecia and deemed suitable for DPC therapy, and patients were excluded if pregnant. Unfractionated whole blood was collected in Tempus Blood RNA tubes, and total RNA was extracted from that blood. Libraries came from RACE. The instrument was a NextSeq 500. Library preparation attached unique molecular identifiers to individual cDNA molecules for quantitative, reproducible TCR counting. From each blood RNA sample, both TCR alpha and TCR beta chains were sequenced. For the original study's pipeline: Samples had a median of around 92,000 TCRs, with a range from 23,224 to 690,600. The Decombinator software suite was used to annotate the V, J and CDR3 of the TCR reads. Every sample was subsampled to the same number of TCRs (28,000) for the PS versus PT1 abundance plots. TCRs were defined as expanded if absent before sensitization and observed at least eight times at the 2-week time point. The public sequencing data were trimmed at Q25 with fastp and processed into clonotypes with MiXCR by TCRdb, which kept only in-frame beta chains. CDR3 protein duplicates are merged, each entry listing the most common genes and DNA. The V and J calls follow TCRdb's processing rather than the paper's. This sample is represented by 84,000 or so distinct CDR3 sequences; more than 9% of them were singletons. The top ten constitute around 2.3% of the sample.

The starting material was whole blood, obtained in connection with sensitization to the hapten diphenylcyclopropenone (DPC). This sequence was found in a man aged 40-49 years with alopecia areata. Some clones in this sample may be carry-over from other donors' samples. The sequence is built from TRBV7-2 and TRBJ1-4; the D gene cannot be named for sure. The CDR3 here reads CASSLFSAGTNEKLFF. The bases are TGTGCCAGCAGCTTGTTCTCCGCCGGAACTAATGAAAAACTGTTTTTT.